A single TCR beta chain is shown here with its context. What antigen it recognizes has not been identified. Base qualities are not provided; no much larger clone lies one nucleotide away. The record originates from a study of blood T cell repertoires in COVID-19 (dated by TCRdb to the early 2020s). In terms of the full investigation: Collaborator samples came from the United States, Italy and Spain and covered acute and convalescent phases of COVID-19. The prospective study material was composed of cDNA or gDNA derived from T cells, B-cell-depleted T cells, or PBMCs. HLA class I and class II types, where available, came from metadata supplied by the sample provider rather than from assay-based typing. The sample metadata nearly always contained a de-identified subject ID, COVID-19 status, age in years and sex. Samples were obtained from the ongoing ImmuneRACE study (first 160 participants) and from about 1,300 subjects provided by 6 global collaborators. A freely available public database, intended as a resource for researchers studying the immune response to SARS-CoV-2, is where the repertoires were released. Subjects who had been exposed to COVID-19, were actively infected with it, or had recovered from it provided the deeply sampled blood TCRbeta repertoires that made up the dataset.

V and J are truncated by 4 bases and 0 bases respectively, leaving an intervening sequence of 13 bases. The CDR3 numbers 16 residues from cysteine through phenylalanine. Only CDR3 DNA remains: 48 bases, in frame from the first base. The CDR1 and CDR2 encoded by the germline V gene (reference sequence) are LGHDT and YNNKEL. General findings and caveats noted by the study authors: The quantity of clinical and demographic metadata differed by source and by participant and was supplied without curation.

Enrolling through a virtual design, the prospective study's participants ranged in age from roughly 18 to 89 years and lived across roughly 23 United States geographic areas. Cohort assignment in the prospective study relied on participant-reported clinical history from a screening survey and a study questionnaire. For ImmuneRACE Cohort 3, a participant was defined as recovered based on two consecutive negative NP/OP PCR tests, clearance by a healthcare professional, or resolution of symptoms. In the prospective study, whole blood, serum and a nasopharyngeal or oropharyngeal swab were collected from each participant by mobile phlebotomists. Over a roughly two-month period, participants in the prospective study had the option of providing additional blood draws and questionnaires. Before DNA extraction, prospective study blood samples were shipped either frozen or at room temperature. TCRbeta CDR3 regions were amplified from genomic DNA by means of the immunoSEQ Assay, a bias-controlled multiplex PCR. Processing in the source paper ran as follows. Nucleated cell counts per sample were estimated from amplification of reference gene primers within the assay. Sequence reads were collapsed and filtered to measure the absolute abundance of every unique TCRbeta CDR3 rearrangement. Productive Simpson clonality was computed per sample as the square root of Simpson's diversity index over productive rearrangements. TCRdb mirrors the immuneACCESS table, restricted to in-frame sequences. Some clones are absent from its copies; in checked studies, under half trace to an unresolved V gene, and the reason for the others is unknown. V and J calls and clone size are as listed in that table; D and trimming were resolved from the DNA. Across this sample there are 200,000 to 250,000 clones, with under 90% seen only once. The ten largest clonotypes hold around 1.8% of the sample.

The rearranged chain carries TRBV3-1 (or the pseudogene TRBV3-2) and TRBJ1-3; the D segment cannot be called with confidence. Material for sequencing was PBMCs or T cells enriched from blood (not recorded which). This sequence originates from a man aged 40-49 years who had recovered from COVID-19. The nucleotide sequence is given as TGTGCCAGCAGCCTAGGCACTACAATCTCTGGAAACACCATATATTTT. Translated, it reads CASSLGTTISGNTIYF.